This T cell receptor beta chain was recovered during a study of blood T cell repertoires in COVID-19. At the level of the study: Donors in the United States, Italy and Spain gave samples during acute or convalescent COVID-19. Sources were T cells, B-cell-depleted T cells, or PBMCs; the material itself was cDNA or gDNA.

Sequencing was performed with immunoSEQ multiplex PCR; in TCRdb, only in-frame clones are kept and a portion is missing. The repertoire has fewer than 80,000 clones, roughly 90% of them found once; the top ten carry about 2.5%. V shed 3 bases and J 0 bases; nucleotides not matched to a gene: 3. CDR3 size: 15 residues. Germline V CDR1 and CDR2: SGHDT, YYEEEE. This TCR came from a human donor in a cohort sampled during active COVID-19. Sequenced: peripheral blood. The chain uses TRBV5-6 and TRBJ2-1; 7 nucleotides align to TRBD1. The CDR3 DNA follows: TGTGCCAGCAGCTCGGGACAGTTCTCCTACAATGAGCAGTTCTTC. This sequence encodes CASSSGQFSYNEQFF.